The 22 T cell receptor beta chains reported below all come from one sample, sequenced in a study of T cells in Graves' hyperthyroidism and ophthalmopathy. RNA transcripts were the template for amplifying TCR beta CDR3 regions. During a first-round RT-PCR of the TCR CDR3, the HTBI primer set was used. TCRdb used MiXCR to reprocess the multiplex PCR reads, holding one entry per CDR3 protein. The table includes around 270,000 distinct CDR3 sequences, around 19% detected once. The source material was blood. The receptors derive from a man between 45 and 60 years old with Graves' ophthalmopathy.

This clonotype appeared a few times. The rearrangement links TRBV6-2 or TRBV6-3 to TRBJ2-7; D might be TRBD1 (5 bases). V was clipped by 7 bases and J by 3 bases, with 13 bases between them. This CDR3 is built from 13 residues. The germline CDR1 and CDR2 sequences are MNHEY and SVGEGT. The DNA of the CDR3 is TGTGCCAGCACCATCGGACAATACTACGAGCAGTACTTC. This codes for CASTIGQYYEQYF.

V is TRBV28 and J is TRBJ1-4; possibly TRBD1 for D (6 bases). The CDR3 has 15 residues. Trimming pared 6 bases from V and 3 bases from J, leaving 14 bases between. Per the germline V gene, CDR1 is MDHEN and CDR2 is SYDVKM. The CDR3 nucleotides read TGTGCCAGCAGGTTGGGGGGGCCTCCTAATGAAAAACTGTTTTTT. The encoded protein is CASRLGGPPNEKLFF.

This clonotype has a count of ten or more. The V gene is TRBV11-3, the J gene TRBJ2-1; TRBD2 matches 12 bases. The CDR3 has 16 amino acids. CDR1 and CDR2 (germline): SGHNT, YENEEA. V lost 4 bases and J lost 7; bases outside the gene matches: 8. CDR3 sequence: CASSSSSGRVGNEQFF. In nucleotides, the CDR3 is TGTGCCAGCAGCTCGTCTAGCGGGAGGGTTGGAAATGAGCAGTTCTTC.

This clonotype was recorded many times. The chain uses TRBV28 and TRBJ2-3; 14 bases line up with TRBD2. V was pared by 7 bases and J by 5 bases, with 11 bases of the junction left unmatched. CDR1 is MDHEN, CDR2 SYDVKM, per germline. This CDR3 comprises 17 residues. This CDR3 reads CASNQPGLAGDVDTQYF. CDR3 DNA: TGTGCCAGCAATCAACCGGGACTAGCGGGAGACGTAGATACGCAGTATTTT.

This clonotype appeared a few times. The V and J genes are TRBV29-1 and TRBJ2-2; no reliable D call. CDR3 length: 11 residues. V was shortened by 5 bases and J by 4 bases, with 5 bases between the two germline ends. In germline, CDR1 is SQVTM, CDR2 ANQGSEA. Here the CDR3 reads CSVSGTGELFF. In nucleotides, the CDR3 is TGCAGCGTTTCAGGCACCGGGGAGCTGTTTTTT.

This clonotype was picked up a small number of times. The chain has TRBV3-1 and TRBJ2-7; D possibly corresponds to TRBD2 (6 bases). Trimming pared 3 bases from V and 0 bases from J, leaving 9 bases between. From germline, CDR1 is LGHDT and CDR2 YNNKEL (reference sequence). This CDR3 spans 14 amino acids. The CDR3 nucleotides are TGTGCCAGCAGCCAGCGGACTACCTCCTACGAGCAGTACTTC. Translated: CASSQRTTSYEQYF.

The V call is TRBV6-1, the J call TRBJ1-1; a possible D gene is TRBD1 (6 bases). Trimming cost V 7 bases and J 4 bases, with 13 bases left between them. Germline values: CDR1 MNHNS, CDR2 SASEGT. The CDR3 sequence is 13 residues long. Here the CDR3 reads CASTQGRTTEAFF. The CDR3 nucleotides are TGTGCCAGCACCCAGGGGAGGACCACTGAAGCTTTCTTT.

This clonotype was detected many times. The gene calls are TRBV7-2 and TRBJ2-7; 7 nucleotides agree with TRBD1. Per the germline V gene, CDR1 is SGHTA and CDR2 is FQGNSA. There are 14 residues in the CDR3. The ends lost 5 bases at V and 2 bases at J; junction bases unmatched: 6. CDR3 loop: CASSPLGTAYEQYF. In nucleotides, the CDR3 is TGTGCCAGCAGCCCCTTGGGGACAGCCTACGAGCAGTACTTC.

The V gene is TRBV30, the J gene TRBJ1-3, with TRBD1 as a possible D gene (6 bases). Germline lookup yields CDR1 GTSNPN and CDR2 SVGIG (reference sequence). V was cut by 4 bases and J by 2 bases, with 12 bases left in between. CDR3 length: 14 amino acids. CDR3 coding DNA: TGTGCCTGGATCCCGGGGGGCCCTGGAAACACCATATATTTT. This codes for CAWIPGGPGNTIYF. The whole variable domain, remainder taken from reference TRBV30 and TRBJ1-3, is SQTIHQWPATLVQPVGSPLSLECTVEGTSNPNLYWYRQAAGRGLQLLFYSVGIGQISSEVPQNLSASRPQDRQFILSSKKLLLSDSGFYLCAWIPGGPGNTIYFGEGSWLTVV.

V usage is TRBV7-2 and J usage is TRBJ1-4; possibly TRBD1 for D (5 bases). Germline V lookup: CDR1 SGHTA, CDR2 FQGNSA. This CDR3 is 14 amino acids long. V lost 2 bases and J lost 4, with 8 bases in between. CDR3: CASSLRGGNEKLFF. CDR3 sequence (DNA): TGTGCCAGCAGCTTACGGGGGGGTAATGAAAAACTGTTTTTT. Full variable domain (missing parts from reference TRBV7-2 and TRBJ1-4): GAGVSQSPSNKVTEKGKDVELRCDPISGHTALYWYRQSLGQGLEFLIYFQGNSAPDKSGLPSDRFSAERTGGSVSTLTIQRTQQEDSAVYLCASSLRGGNEKLFFGSGTQLSVL.

This rearrangement joins TRBV9 to TRBJ1-2, with 7 bases identical to TRBD1. V shed 0 bases, J shed 8 bases, and the junction held 10 bases outside the gene matches. This CDR3 comprises 15 residues. The germline gives CDR1 SGDLS, CDR2 YYNGEE. The DNA for the CDR3 is TGTGCCAGCAGCGTAGGAGGGACAGACCCAGTGGGCTACACCTTC. Translating gives CASSVGGTDPVGYTF.

About this clonotype itself: A much larger clone is a single base away; this may be a read error. This chain connects TRBV2 to TRBJ2-7, with D perhaps matching TRBD2 (6 bases). Trimming took off 9 bases at V and 2 bases at J, with 14 bases between the two ends. The CDR3 totals 13 residues. CDR1 SNHLY and CDR2 FYNNEI come from the germline V gene. In DNA, the CDR3 is TGTGCCAGTGCCGCGGAGGGCCCCTACGAGCAGTACTTC. Its translation is CASAAEGPYEQYF.

This clonotype was counted many times. This chain links TRBV5-1 with TRBJ1-1; the D is unclear. CDR3 length: 14 amino acids. Germline CDR1 SGHRS, CDR2 YFSETQ. Deletions cut 2 bases from V and 4 bases from J, with 12 bases between. CDR3 in amino acids: CASSFGGVSTEAFF. The CDR3 DNA reads as TGCGCCAGCAGCTTTGGCGGGGTCTCCACTGAAGCTTTCTTT.

The table lists this clonotype with many counts. The gene calls are TRBV4-1 and TRBJ2-7; D remains unclear. The germline gives CDR1 MGHRA, CDR2 YSYEKL. The CDR3 consists of 11 residues. V lost 4 bases and J lost 6, with 7 bases in between. The CDR3 spells CASSRDGEQYF. The CDR3 coding sequence is TGCGCCAGCAGCCGTGATGGCGAGCAGTACTTC.

The rearrangement links TRBV5-8 to TRBJ2-7; D remains ambiguous. The CDR3 loop spans 11 amino acids. The germline CDR1 and CDR2 sequences are SGHTS and YDEGEE. V lost 7 bases and J lost 7, with 12 bases in between. CDR3 coding DNA: TGTGCCAGCTCGAAAGTGCGGGAGCAGTACTTC. This codes for CASSKVREQYF.

This clonotype has just a few counts. The DNA of the CDR3 is TGTGCCAGCAGGAGTTACGGTGAAGCTTTCTTT. Translation gives CASRSYGEAFF. This rearrangement joins TRBV2 to TRBJ1-1; D is unresolved. V lost 6 bases and J 7 bases, leaving 9 bases between the germline ends. Per germline, CDR1 SNHLY and CDR2 FYNNEI. The CDR3 totals 11 residues.

This clonotype has a handful of counts. The V and J genes are TRBV10-3 and TRBJ2-1, with 8 nucleotides matching TRBD1. The CDR3 loop spans 13 amino acids. With V trimmed by 6 bases and J by 5 bases, 3 bases remained unmatched. The germline V gene encodes CDR1 ENHRY and CDR2 SYGVKD. The CDR3 nucleotides are TGTGCCATCAGGACAGGGGTGGACAATGAGCAGTTCTTC. This translates into CAIRTGVDNEQFF.

This chain links TRBV6-1 with TRBJ2-1; tentatively, D is TRBD2 (6 bases). This CDR3 has 16 residues. Trimming removed 10 bases from V and 5 bases from J, with 24 bases in between. Per the germline V gene, CDR1 is MNHNS and CDR2 is SASEGT. The CDR3: CATRSPLARDHNEQFF. In DNA, the CDR3 is TGTGCCACCAGGAGCCCGCTAGCGAGAGATCACAATGAGCAGTTCTTC.

This clonotype was found many times. This chain joins TRBV18 and TRBJ2-5; the D gene is possibly TRBD2 (5 bases). Germline V lookup: CDR1 KGHSH, CDR2 LQKENI. V lost 2 bases and J 2 bases, leaving 12 bases between the germline ends. This CDR3 comprises 15 residues. Here the CDR3 DNA reads TGTGCCAGCTCACCATGGTCCGGGGATCAAGAGACCCAGTACTTC. Translating gives CASSPWSGDQETQYF.

This clonotype has at least ten counts. CDR3 DNA sequence: TGTGCCAGCAGTCGCAGCACTAACACTGAAGCTTTCTTT. Its translation: CASSRSTNTEAFF. This rearrangement joins TRBV27 to TRBJ1-1; D gene uncertain. The V gene lost 5 bases and the J gene lost 2 bases, with 9 bases spanning the gap. This CDR3 is 13 amino acids long. From germline, CDR1 is MNHEY and CDR2 SMNVEV (reference sequence).

The CDR3 loop reads CSADRGNTEAFF. In nucleotides, the CDR3 is TGCAGCGCCGACCGGGGAAACACTGAAGCTTTCTTT. V is TRBV29-1 and J is TRBJ1-1, with unresolved D. Germline values: CDR1 SQVTM, CDR2 ANQGSEA. There are 12 residues in the CDR3. The ends were cut back, 7 bases at V and 2 bases at J, with 11 bases in the middle.

This clonotype was observed at least ten times. The chain joins TRBV2 to TRBJ1-2; TRBD1 is a possible D gene (6 bases). This CDR3 comprises 15 residues. V gave up 4 bases and J gave up 2 bases, with 14 bases separating them. Germline V lookup: CDR1 SNHLY, CDR2 FYNNEI. CDR3 amino acids: CASSAGGGINYGYTF. The CDR3 DNA sequence: TGTGCCAGCAGTGCGGGAGGGGGGATCAACTATGGCTACACCTTC.